The 9 T cell receptor beta chains reported below all come from one sample, sequenced in a study of cytomegalovirus exposure and HLA in healthy donors. The PCR had 60 Vbeta and 13 Jbeta primers. Clones were read by immunoSEQ multiplex PCR, and TCRdb kept only the in-frame ones, dropping some. The sample carries some 180,000 clones, around 75% recorded once. Sequences were obtained from PBMCs. Receptor source: a female donor in good health and CMV-seronegative.

J is TRBJ1-2 and V is TRBV4-2, with 7 positions matching TRBD1. V shed 1 base and J 4 bases; nucleotides not matched to a gene: 6. CDR1 is LGHNA, CDR2 YNFKEQ, per germline. The CDR3 loop spans 15 amino acids. The CDR3 region is CASSQATGTGYGYTF. In DNA form, the CDR3 reads TGTGCCAGCAGCCAAGCGACAGGGACGGGCTATGGCTACACCTTC.

The chain carries TRBV29-1 and TRBJ2-5; a weak D match, TRBD2 (6 bases). V lost 4 bases to trimming and J lost 2 bases, with 11 bases between them. Germline V gives CDR1 SQVTM, CDR2 ANQGSEA. The CDR3 is 13 amino acids. The CDR3 loop reads CSVGRAVQETQYF. DNA for the CDR3: TGCAGCGTTGGGAGGGCAGTACAAGAGACCCAGTACTTC.

The chain employs TRBV10-1 and TRBJ1-1; no clear D. Trimming removed 9 bases from V and 0 bases from J, with 5 bases in between. Germline lookup yields CDR1 WNHNN and CDR2 SYGVQD (reference sequence). The CDR3 extends over 11 amino acids. CDR3 region: CASGVNTEAFF. CDR3 coding DNA: TGCGCCAGTGGAGTGAACACTGAAGCTTTCTTT.

V usage is TRBV18 and J usage is TRBJ2-5; no firm D call. The J call may not be correct, given that the DNA end is closer to TRBJ2-7. Germline-derived CDR1 and CDR2 are KGHSH and LQKENI. This CDR3 spans 14 amino acids. This CDR3 is CASSPYPGSYEQYF. In DNA, the CDR3 is TGTGCCAGCTCACCATACCCGGGTTCCTACGAGCAGTACTTC.

The chain combines TRBV30 with TRBJ2-4; the D is unclear. The CDR3 is 15 residues long. Germline CDR1 is GTSNPN and CDR2 is SVGIG (reference sequence). V was clipped by 0 bases and J by 0 bases, with 9 bases between them. The CDR3 region has the DNA TGTGCCTGGAGTGTACTTGGGCTAGCCAAAAACATTCAGTACTTC. It translates to CAWSVLGLAKNIQYF.

This chain connects TRBV6-1 to TRBJ2-7; 7 bases are a match to TRBD1. The length of the CDR3 is 13 residues. V trimming: 7 bases; J trimming: 5 bases; junction bases outside the gene matches: 8. Per germline, CDR1 MNHNS and CDR2 SASEGT. In nucleotides, the CDR3 is TGTGCCAGCACCAGACTACAGGGGAACGAGCAGTACTTC. Protein product: CASTRLQGNEQYF.

In its sample, this clone was seen once. CDR3: CASSLATGTGNYYTEAFF. The CDR3 DNA follows: TGTGCCAGCAGTTTAGCTACTGGTACAGGGAATTACTACACTGAAGCTTTCTTT. The chain employs TRBV27 and TRBJ1-1; maybe TRBD1 (6 bases). This CDR3 is 18 amino acids long. Germline values: CDR1 MNHEY, CDR2 SMNVEV (reference sequence). Between the trimmed V and J ends, which lost 2 bases and 3 bases, there was a span of 22 bases.

This chain connects TRBV25-1 to TRBJ2-1, with D perhaps matching TRBD2 (5 bases). Between the trimmed V and J ends, which lost 2 bases and 12 bases, there was a span of 11 bases. Per the germline V gene, CDR1 is MGHDK and CDR2 is SYGVNS. The CDR3 consists of 12 residues. CDR3 sequence: CASSEVRGLQFF. The DNA for the CDR3 is TGTGCCAGCAGTGAAGTTCGCGGGTTGCAGTTCTTC.

The rearrangement links TRBV27 to TRBJ2-7, with 10 bases lining up with TRBD1. V gave up 6 bases and J gave up 2 bases; unmatched junction bases: 4. CDR3 length: 14 amino acids. Germline V gene lookup returns CDR1 MNHEY and CDR2 SMNVEV (reference sequence). The CDR3 region is CASSAGTGAYEQYF. As DNA, the CDR3 is TGTGCCAGCAGCGCGGGGACAGGGGCCTACGAGCAGTACTTC.